This T cell receptor (beta chain) originates from a study of beta chain features in type 1 diabetes. On the study more broadly: Sorted cells examined across all samples numbered around 99,000,000. Study results and caveats: Insertion counts at VDJ junctions were lower in type 1 diabetes patients, who also showed more deletions there. TCRB CDR3s were moderately but significantly shorter in Type 1 diabetes patients in all four CD4+ subsets. Among patients, naive, central memory and Treg TCRB repertoires appeared more similar than among healthy donors.

This clone turned up a few times. As yet, its antigen is unknown. This CDR3 comprises 14 residues. Deletions cut 8 bases from V and 5 bases from J, with 18 bases between. The germline V gene has CDR1 SNHLY and CDR2 FYNNEI. The investigators reverse transcribed all of the isolated RNA, so they sequenced expressed TCRB transcripts. Clones were read by immunoSEQ multiplex PCR, and TCRdb kept only the in-frame ones, dropping some. This sample has about 180,000 clones, with approximately 8.1% found just once. V usage is TRBV2 and J usage is TRBJ1-1; D call uncertain. Sequencing was performed on central memory CD4+ T cells from blood. This clonotype originated in a woman aged 35 to 49 with type 1 diabetes. The CDR3 loop is CASVPTTWHTEAFF. The CDR3 bases are TGTGCCAGCGTACCGACAACCTGGCATACTGAAGCTTTCTTT.